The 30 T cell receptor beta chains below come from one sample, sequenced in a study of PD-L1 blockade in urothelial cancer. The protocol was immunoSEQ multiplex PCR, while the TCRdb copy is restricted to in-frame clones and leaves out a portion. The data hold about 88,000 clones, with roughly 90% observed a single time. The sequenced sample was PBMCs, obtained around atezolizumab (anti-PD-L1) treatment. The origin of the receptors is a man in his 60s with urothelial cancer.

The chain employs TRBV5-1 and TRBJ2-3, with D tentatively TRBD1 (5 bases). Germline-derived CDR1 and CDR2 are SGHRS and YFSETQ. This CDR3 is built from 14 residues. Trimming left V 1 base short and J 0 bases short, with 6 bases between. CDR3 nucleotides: TGCGCCAGCAGCTTGCAGGGAAGCACAGATACGCAGTATTTT. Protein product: CASSLQGSTDTQYF.

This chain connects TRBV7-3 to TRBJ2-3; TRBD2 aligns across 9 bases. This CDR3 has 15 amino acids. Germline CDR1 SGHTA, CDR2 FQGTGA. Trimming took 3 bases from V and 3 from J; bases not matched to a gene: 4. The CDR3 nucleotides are TGTGCCAGCAGCTTCTTTAGCGGGAGAACAGATACGCAGTATTTT. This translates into CASSFFSGRTDTQYF.

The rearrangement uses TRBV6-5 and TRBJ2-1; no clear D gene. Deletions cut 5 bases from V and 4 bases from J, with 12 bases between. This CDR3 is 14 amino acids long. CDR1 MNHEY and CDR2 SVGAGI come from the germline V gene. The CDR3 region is CASSPLGLYNEQFF. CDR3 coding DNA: TGTGCCAGCAGTCCTCTCGGTCTATACAATGAGCAGTTCTTC.

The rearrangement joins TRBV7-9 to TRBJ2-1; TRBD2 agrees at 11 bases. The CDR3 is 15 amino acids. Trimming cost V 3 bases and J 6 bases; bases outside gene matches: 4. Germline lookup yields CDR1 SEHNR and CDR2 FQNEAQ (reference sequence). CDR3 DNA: TGTGCCAGCAGCTTTAGCGGGGGGGCGAGCAATGAGCAGTTCTTC. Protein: CASSFSGGASNEQFF. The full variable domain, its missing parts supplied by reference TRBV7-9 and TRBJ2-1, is DTGVSQNPRHKITKRGQNVTFRCDPISEHNRLYWYRQTLGQGPEFLTYFQNEAQLEKSRLLSDRFSAERPKGSFSTLEIQRTEQGDSAMYLCASSFSGGASNEQFFGPGTRLTVL.

The CDR3 is CASSPTTSGSIPNPYEQYF. Here the CDR3 DNA reads TGTGCCAGCAGCCCAACTACTAGCGGGAGCATCCCGAACCCCTACGAGCAGTACTTC. The chain is built from TRBV7-9 and TRBJ2-7; 11 bases agree with TRBD2. The CDR3 runs 19 residues. The trim removed 5 bases at V and 2 bases at J, leaving 17 bases unmatched. Per germline, CDR1 SEHNR and CDR2 FQNEAQ (reference sequence).

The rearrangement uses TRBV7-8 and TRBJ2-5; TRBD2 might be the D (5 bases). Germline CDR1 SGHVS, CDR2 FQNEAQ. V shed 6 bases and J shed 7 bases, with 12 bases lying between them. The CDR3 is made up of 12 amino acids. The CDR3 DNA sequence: TGTGCCAGCAGTCATCGGGAAGGGACCCAGTACTTC. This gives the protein CASSHREGTQYF. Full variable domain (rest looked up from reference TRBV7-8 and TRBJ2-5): GAGVSQSPRYKVAKRGQDVALRCDPISGHVSLFWYQQALGQGPEFLTYFQNEAQLDKSGLPSDRFFAERPEGSVSTLKIQRTQQEDSAVYLCASSHREGTQYFGPGTRLLVL.

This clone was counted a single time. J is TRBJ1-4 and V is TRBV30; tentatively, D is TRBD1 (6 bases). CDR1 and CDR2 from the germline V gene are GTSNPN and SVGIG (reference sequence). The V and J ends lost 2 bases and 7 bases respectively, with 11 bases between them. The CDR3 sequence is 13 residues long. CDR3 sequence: CAWSSGAGEKLFF. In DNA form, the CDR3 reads TGTGCCTGGAGTTCAGGGGCCGGTGAAAAACTGTTTTTT.

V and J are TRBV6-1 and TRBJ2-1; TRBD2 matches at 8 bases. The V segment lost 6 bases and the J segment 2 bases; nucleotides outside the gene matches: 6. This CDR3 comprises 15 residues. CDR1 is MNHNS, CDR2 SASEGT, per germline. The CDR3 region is CASRVPGRAYNEQFF. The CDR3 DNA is TGTGCCAGCAGAGTCCCCGGGAGGGCCTACAATGAGCAGTTCTTC.

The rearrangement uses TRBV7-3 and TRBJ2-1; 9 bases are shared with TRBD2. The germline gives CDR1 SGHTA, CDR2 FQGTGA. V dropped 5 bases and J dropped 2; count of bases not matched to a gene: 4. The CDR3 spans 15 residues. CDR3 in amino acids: CASSPTSGPYNEQFF. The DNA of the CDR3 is TGTGCCAGCAGCCCCACTAGCGGGCCCTACAATGAGCAGTTCTTC.

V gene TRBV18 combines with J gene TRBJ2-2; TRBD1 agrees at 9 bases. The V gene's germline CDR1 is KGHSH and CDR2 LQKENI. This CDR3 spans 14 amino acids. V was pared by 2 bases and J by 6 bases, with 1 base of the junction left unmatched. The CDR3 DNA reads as TGTGCCAGCTCACCAAGGACAGGGGCCGGGGAGCTGTTTTTT. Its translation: CASSPRTGAGELFF.

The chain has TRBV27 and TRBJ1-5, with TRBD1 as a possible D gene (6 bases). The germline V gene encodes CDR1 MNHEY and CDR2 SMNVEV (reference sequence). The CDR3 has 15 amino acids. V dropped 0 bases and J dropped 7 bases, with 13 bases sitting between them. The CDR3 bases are TGTGCCAGCAGTTTATCTCCGGCAGGGGTCCAGCCCCAGCATTTT. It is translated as CASSLSPAGVQPQHF.

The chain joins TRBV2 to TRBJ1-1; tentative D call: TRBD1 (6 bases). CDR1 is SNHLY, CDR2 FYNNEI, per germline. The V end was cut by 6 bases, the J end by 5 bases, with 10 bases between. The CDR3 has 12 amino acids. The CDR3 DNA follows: TGTGCCAGCAGAGAGGGGGGGACTGAAGCTTTCTTT. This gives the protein CASREGGTEAFF.

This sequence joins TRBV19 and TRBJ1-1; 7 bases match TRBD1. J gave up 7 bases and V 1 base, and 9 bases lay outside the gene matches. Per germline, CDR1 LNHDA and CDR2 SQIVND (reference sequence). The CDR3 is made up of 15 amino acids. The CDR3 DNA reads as TGTGCCAGTAGTATAGGGTCACAGGGGCATGGTGAAGCTTTCTTT. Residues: CASSIGSQGHGEAFF.

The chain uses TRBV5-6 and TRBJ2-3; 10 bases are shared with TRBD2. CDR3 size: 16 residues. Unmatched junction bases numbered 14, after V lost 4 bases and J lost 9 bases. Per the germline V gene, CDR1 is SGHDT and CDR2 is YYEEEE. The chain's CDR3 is CASSVGTSATGGTQYF. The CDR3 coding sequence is TGTGCCAGCAGCGTAGGGACTAGCGCAACGGGGGGGACGCAGTATTTT.

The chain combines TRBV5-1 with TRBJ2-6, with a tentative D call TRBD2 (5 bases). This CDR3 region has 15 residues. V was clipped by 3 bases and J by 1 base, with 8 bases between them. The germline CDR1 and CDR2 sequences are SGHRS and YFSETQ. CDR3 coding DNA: TGCGCCAGCAGCTCACTAGGGTCTGGGGCCAACGTCCTGACTTTC. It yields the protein CASSSLGSGANVLTF. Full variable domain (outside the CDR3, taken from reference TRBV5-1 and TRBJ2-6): KAGVTQTPRYLIKTRGQQVTLSCSPISGHRSVSWYQQTPGQGLQFLFEYFSETQRNKGNFPGRFSGRQFSNSRSEMNVSTLELGDSALYLCASSSLGSGANVLTFGAGSRLTVL.

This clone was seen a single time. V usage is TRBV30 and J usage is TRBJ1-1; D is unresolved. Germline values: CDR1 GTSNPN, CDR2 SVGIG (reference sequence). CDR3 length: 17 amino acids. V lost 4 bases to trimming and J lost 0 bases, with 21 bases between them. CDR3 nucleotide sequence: TGTGCCTGGAAACCGAGTGGAGTCGGCTTAATGAACACTGAAGCTTTCTTT. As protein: CAWKPSGVGLMNTEAFF. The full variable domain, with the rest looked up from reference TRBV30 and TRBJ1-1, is SQTIHQWPATLVQPVGSPLSLECTVEGTSNPNLYWYRQAAGRGLQLLFYSVGIGQISSEVPQNLSASRPQDRQFILSSKKLLLSDSGFYLCAWKPSGVGLMNTEAFFGQGTRLTVV.

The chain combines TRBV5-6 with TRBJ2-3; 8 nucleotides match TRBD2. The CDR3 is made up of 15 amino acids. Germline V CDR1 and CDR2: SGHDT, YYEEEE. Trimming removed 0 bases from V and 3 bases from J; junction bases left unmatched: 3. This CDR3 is CASSLVAGGTDTQYF. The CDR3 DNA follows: TGTGCCAGCAGCTTGGTGGCGGGAGGTACAGATACGCAGTATTTT.

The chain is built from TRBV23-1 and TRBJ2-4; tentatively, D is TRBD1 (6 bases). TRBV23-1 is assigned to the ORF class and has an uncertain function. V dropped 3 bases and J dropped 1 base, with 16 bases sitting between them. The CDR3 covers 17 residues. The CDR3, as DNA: TGCGCCAGCAGTCAGCGCGCCAGGGGTCGCGCCAAAAACATTCAGTACTTC. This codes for CASSQRARGRAKNIQYF.

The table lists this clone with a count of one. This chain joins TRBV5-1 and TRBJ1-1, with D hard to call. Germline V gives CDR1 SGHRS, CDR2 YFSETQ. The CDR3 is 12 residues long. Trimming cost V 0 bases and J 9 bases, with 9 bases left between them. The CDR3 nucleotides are TGCGCCAGCAGCTTGGAAGGAGCTAAAGCTTTCTTT. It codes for CASSLEGAKAFF. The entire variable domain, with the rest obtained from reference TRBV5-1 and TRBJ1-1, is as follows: KAGVTQTPRYLIKTRGQQVTLSCSPISGHRSVSWYQQTPGQGLQFLFEYFSETQRNKGNFPGRFSGRQFSNSRSEMNVSTLELGDSALYLCASSLEGAKAFFGQGTRLTVV.

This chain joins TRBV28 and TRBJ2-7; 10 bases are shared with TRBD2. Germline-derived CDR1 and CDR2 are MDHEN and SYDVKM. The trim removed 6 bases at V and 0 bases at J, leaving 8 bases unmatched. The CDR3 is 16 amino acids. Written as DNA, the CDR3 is TGTGCCAGCAGGGAAGCGGGAGGGGGGAGCTCCTACGAGCAGTACTTC. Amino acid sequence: CASREAGGGSSYEQYF.

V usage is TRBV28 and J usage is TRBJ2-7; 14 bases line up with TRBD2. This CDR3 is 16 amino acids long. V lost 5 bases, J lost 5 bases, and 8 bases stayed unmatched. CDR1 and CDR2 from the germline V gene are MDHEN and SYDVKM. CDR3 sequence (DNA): TGTGCCAGCAGTCAGCGGACTAGCGGGAGGCGGCACGAGCAGTACTTC. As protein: CASSQRTSGRRHEQYF.

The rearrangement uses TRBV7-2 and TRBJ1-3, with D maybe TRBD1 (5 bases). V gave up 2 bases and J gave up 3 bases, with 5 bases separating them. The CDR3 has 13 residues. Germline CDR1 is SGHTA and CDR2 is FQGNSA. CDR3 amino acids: CASSLQGGNTIYF. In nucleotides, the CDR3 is TGTGCCAGCAGCTTACAGGGTGGAAACACCATATATTTT.

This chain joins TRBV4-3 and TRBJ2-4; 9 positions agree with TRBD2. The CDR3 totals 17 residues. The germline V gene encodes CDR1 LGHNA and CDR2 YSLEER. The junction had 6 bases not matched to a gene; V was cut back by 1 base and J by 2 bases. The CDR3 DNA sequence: TGCGCCAGCAGCCAAGTTTATGCGGGAGGGACCAAAAACATTCAGTACTTC. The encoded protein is CASSQVYAGGTKNIQYF.

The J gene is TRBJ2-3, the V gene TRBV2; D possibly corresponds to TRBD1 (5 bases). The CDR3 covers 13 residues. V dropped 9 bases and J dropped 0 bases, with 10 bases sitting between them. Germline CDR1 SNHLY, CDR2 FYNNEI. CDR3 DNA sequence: TGTGCCAGTCACAGGTCTAGCACAGATACGCAGTATTTT. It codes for CASHRSSTDTQYF.

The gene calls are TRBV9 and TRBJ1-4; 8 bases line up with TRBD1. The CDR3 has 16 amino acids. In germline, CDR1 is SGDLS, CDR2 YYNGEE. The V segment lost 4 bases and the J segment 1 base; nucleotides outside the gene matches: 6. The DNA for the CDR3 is TGTGCCAGCAGCAGACAGGGGAGAGTAACTAATGAAAAACTGTTTTTT. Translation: CASSRQGRVTNEKLFF.

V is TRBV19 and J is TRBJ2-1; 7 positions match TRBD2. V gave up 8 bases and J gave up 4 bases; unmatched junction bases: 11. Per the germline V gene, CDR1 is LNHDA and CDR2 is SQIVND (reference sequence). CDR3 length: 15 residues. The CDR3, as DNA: TGTGCCAGTCAAAGACGCGGACTAGTATACAATGAGCAGTTCTTC. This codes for CASQRRGLVYNEQFF.

CDR3 sequence reads: CASRRGRGETQYF. For the CDR3, the DNA is TGTGCCAGCAGACGAGGCAGGGGAGAGACCCAGTACTTC. The gene calls are TRBV7-8 and TRBJ2-5; a possible D gene is TRBD1 (6 bases). The germline CDR1 and CDR2 sequences are SGHVS and FQNEAQ. This CDR3 has 13 amino acids. The germline V and J ends were trimmed by 6 bases and 4 bases, with 12 bases remaining between them.

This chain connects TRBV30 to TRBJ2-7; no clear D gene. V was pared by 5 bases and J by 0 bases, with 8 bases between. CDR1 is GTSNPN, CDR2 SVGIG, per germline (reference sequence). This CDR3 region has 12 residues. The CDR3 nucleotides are TGTGCCTGGGCTGGCACCTCCTACGAGCAGTACTTC. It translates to CAWAGTSYEQYF. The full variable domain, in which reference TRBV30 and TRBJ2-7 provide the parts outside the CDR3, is SQTIHQWPATLVQPVGSPLSLECTVEGTSNPNLYWYRQAAGRGLQLLFYSVGIGQISSEVPQNLSASRPQDRQFILSSKKLLLSDSGFYLCAWAGTSYEQYFGPGTRLTVT.

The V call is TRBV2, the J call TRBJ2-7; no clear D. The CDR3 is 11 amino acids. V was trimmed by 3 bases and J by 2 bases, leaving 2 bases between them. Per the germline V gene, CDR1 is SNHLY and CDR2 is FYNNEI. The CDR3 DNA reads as TGTGCCAGCAGTGACGCCTACGAGCAGTACTTC. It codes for CASSDAYEQYF.

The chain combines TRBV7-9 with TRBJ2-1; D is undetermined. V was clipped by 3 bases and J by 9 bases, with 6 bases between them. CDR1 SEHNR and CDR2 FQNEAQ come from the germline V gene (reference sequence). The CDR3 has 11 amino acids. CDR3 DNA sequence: TGTGCCAGCAGCTTCACAACTGAGCAGTTCTTC. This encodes CASSFTTEQFF. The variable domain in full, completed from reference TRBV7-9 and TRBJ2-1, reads DTGVSQNPRHKITKRGQNVTFRCDPISEHNRLYWYRQTLGQGPEFLTYFQNEAQLEKSRLLSDRFSAERPKGSFSTLEIQRTEQGDSAMYLCASSFTTEQFFGPGTRLTVL.